What follows are 9 T cell receptor beta chains derived from one specimen sequenced in a study of blood T cell repertoires in COVID-19. The method was immunoSEQ multiplex PCR; TCRdb's version includes in-frame clones alone and lacks a portion of them. The sample contains approximately 210,000 clones, 80% to 90% of which appear only once. Sequencing used PBMCs or T cells enriched from blood (not recorded which). The receptors originated from a woman in her forties or fifties with acute COVID-19.

V is TRBV27 and J is TRBJ2-7; a possible D gene is TRBD1 (6 bases). CDR3 length: 14 residues. Germline CDR1 MNHEY, CDR2 SMNVEV (reference sequence). V lost 4 bases, J lost 3 bases, and 13 bases lay in between. CDR3 sequence: CASSSPGTSYEQYF. The CDR3 nucleotides are TGTGCCAGCAGTTCCCCCGGGACAAGCTACGAGCAGTACTTC.

The chain combines TRBV10-3 with TRBJ2-6; D is unresolved. With 2 bases removed from V and 0 bases from J, the gap between germline ends came to 11 bases. Germline CDR1 reads ENHRY; CDR2 reads SYGVKD. This CDR3 comprises 17 residues. In DNA form, the CDR3 reads TGTGCCATCAGTGAGGGTCTCAGATACTCTGGGGCCAACGTCCTGACTTTC. This sequence encodes CAISEGLRYSGANVLTF.

This clone was seen just once. This sequence joins TRBV5-1 and TRBJ2-7; D is perhaps TRBD1 (6 bases). This CDR3 contains 16 residues. V dropped 3 bases and J dropped 1 base, with 17 bases sitting between them. Germline-derived CDR1 and CDR2 are SGHRS and YFSETQ. The CDR3 loop reads CASSWSLDRRSYEQYF. Written as DNA, the CDR3 is TGCGCCAGCAGCTGGAGCCTGGACAGACGATCCTACGAGCAGTACTTC.

This sequence joins TRBV12-5 and TRBJ2-1; the match to TRBD2 covers 16 bases. The CDR3 covers 20 residues. Germline V gene sequence: CDR1 LGHNT, CDR2 FRNRAP. V was clipped by 4 bases and J by 0 bases; unmatched bases: 9. The CDR3 nucleotides read TGTGCTAGTGGTTCCATTGGGACTAGCGGGAGGGAGAGCTCCTACAATGAGCAGTTCTTC. Translating it yields CASGSIGTSGRESSYNEQFF.

This clone is a singleton in its sample. This chain links TRBV6-1 with TRBJ1-4, with D perhaps TRBD1 (5 bases). Germline V lookup: CDR1 MNHNS, CDR2 SASEGT. The length of the CDR3 is 16 residues. Trimming took 2 bases from V and 4 from J, leaving 14 bases between them. The CDR3 sequence is CASSEMSEGVNEKLFF. The CDR3 DNA sequence: TGTGCCAGCAGTGAAATGAGTGAAGGGGTTAATGAAAAACTGTTTTTT.

On this clone: One end of the junction is discordant with germline, which a read error may explain. The J gene is TRBJ1-1, the V gene TRBV5-8, with 7 bases identical to TRBD1. CDR3 length: 15 amino acids. CDR1 is SGHTS and CDR2 is YDEGEE in the germline V gene. The CDR3 sequence is CASSWPTGVNSEAFF. In DNA, the CDR3 is TGTGCCAGCAGCTGGCCTACAGGGGTGAACTCTGAAGCTTTCTTT.

This chain joins TRBV7-8 and TRBJ2-2, with 11 bases fitting TRBD1. This CDR3 comprises 17 residues. CDR1 is SGHVS, CDR2 FQNEAQ, per germline. The trim removed 5 bases at V and 0 bases at J, leaving 5 bases unmatched. The CDR3 DNA reads as TGTGCCAGCAGCCCTCGGACAGGGGGCTCGAACACCGGGGAGCTGTTTTTT. This gives the protein CASSPRTGGSNTGELFF.

J is TRBJ1-2 and V is TRBV5-1; perhaps TRBD1 as D (6 bases). From germline, CDR1 is SGHRS and CDR2 YFSETQ. The CDR3 length is 14 residues. V lost 4 bases, J lost 4 bases, and 14 bases lay in between. CDR3 residues: CASSLGQIGYGYTF. DNA for the CDR3: TGCGCCAGCAGCCTCGGACAGATTGGCTATGGCTACACCTTC.

This clone was found a few times. The chain employs TRBV10-3 and TRBJ2-7; the D gene is possibly TRBD2 (6 bases). CDR1 is ENHRY, CDR2 SYGVKD, per germline. The CDR3 spans 15 residues. The V end was cut by 7 bases, the J end by 2 bases, with 18 bases between. In DNA form, the CDR3 reads TGTGCCATCAAGCCCGCCGCGGGACTTACCTACGAGCAGTACTTC. Translated: CAIKPAAGLTYEQYF.